This T cell receptor beta chain emerged from a study of control samples from healthy donors and cancer patients. The table came from immunoSEQ multiplex PCR; TCRdb's copy has only in-frame clones and leaves some out. Among more than 70,000 clones, roughly 90% were seen once, and the ten largest hold 0.92%. This TCR derives from a woman in her thirties in good health. Sample: blood.

CDR3 in DNA: TGTGCCAGTAGTATTCTGCTAGCGGGAGGATTGGCAGATACGCAGTATTTT. It codes for CASSILLAGGLADTQYF. This rearrangement joins TRBV19 to TRBJ2-3; 11 positions agree with TRBD2. The J segment lost 4 bases and the V segment lost 3 bases, leaving 9 bases of the junction unmatched. Germline CDR1 and CDR2: LNHDA and SQIVND (reference sequence). The CDR3 is 17 residues long.